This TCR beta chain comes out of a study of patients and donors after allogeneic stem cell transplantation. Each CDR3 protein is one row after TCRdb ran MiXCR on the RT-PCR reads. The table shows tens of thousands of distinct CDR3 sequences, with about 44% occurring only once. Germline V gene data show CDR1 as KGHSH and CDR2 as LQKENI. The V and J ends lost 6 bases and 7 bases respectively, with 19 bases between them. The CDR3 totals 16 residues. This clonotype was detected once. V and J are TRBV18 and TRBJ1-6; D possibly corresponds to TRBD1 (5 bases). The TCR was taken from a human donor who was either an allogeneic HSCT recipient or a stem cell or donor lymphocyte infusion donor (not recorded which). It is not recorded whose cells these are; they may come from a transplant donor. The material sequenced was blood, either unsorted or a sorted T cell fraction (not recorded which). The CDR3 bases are TGTGCCAGCTCCGAGCAGGGACCTTTAACGAATTCACCCCTCCACTTT. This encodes CASSEQGPLTNSPLHF.